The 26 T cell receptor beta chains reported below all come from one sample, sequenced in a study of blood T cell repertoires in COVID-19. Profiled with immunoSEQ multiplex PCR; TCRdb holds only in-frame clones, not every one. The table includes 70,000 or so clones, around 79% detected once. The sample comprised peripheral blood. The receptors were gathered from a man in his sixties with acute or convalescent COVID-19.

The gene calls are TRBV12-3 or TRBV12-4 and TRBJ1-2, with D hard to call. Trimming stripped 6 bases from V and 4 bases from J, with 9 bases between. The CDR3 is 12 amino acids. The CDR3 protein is CASSSPGYGYTF. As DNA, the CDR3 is TGTGCCAGCAGCTCCCCGGGCTATGGCTACACCTTC.

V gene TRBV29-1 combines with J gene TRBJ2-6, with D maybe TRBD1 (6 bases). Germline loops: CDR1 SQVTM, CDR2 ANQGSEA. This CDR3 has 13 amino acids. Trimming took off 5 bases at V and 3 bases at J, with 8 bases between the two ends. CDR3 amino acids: CSVRTDGANVLTF. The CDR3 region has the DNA TGCAGCGTTCGGACAGATGGGGCCAACGTCCTGACTTTC.

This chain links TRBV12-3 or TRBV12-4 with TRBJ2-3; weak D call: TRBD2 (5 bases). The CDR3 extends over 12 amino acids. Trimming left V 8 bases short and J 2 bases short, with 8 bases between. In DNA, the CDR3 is TGTGCCAGCGCTAGCCCCACAGATACGCAGTATTTT. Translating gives CASASPTDTQYF.

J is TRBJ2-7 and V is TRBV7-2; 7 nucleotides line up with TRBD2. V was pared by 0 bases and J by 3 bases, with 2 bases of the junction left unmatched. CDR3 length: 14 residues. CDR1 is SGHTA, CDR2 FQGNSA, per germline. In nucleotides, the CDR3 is TGTGCCAGCAGCTTAGCTGGGACTAACTACGAGCAGTACTTC. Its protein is CASSLAGTNYEQYF.

In DNA, the CDR3 is TGTGCCAGCAGTTACCGGGGGATTATCGACACTGAAGCTTTCTTT. This encodes CASSYRGIIDTEAFF. The rearrangement uses TRBV6-6 and TRBJ1-1; perhaps TRBD1 as D (5 bases). The germline V gene has CDR1 MNHNY and CDR2 SVGAGI (reference sequence). The V end was cut by 2 bases, the J end by 3 bases, with 13 bases between. This CDR3 is built from 15 residues.

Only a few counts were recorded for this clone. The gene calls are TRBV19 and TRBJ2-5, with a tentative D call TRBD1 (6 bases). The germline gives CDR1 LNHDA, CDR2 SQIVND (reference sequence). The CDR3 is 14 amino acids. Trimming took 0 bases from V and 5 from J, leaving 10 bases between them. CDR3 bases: TGTGCCAGTAGTATAGATCCTCAGGGGGAGACCCAGTACTTC. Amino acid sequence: CASSIDPQGETQYF.

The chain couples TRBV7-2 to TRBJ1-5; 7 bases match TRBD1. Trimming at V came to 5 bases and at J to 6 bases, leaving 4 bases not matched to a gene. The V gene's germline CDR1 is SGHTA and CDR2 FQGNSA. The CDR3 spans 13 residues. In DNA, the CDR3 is TGTGCCAGCAGCCGACAGGGAAGTCAGCCCCAGCATTTT. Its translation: CASSRQGSQPQHF.

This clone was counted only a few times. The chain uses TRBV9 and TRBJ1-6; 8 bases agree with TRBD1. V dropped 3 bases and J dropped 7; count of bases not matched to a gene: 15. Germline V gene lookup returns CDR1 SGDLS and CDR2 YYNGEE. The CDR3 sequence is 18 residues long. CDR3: CASSGGTSGQGANSPLHF. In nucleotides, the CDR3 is TGTGCCAGCAGCGGCGGGACTTCGGGGCAGGGGGCGAATTCACCCCTCCACTTT.

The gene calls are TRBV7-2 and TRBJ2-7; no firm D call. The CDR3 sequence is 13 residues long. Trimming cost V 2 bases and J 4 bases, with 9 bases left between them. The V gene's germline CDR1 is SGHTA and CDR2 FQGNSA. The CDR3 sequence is CASSLIWRYEQYF. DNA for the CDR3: TGTGCCAGCAGCTTAATTTGGCGGTACGAGCAGTACTTC.

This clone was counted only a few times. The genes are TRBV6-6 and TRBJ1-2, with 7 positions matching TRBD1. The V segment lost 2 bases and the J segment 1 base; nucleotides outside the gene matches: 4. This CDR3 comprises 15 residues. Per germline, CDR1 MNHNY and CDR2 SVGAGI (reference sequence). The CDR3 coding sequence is TGTGCCAGCAGTTACGACAGGGCGAGTAACTATGGCTACACCTTC. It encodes CASSYDRASNYGYTF.

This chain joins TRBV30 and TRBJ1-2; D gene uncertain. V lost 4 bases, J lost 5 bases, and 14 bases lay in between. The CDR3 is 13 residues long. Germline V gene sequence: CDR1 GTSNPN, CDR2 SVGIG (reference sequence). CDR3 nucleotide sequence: TGTGCCTGGACGTCAGGTGTTGCTTATGGCTACACCTTC. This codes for CAWTSGVAYGYTF.

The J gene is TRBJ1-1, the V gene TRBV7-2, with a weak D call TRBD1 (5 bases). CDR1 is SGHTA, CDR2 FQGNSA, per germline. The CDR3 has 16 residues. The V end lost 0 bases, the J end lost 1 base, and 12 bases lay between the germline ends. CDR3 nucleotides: TGTGCCAGCAGCTTAGCATTGGGGCTGAGGAACACTGAAGCTTTCTTT. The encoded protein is CASSLALGLRNTEAFF.

In DNA, the CDR3 is TGCGCCAGCAGCCAAGGTCGGGGATACTCTGGAAACACCATATATTTT. This codes for CASSQGRGYSGNTIYF. The chain couples TRBV4-1 to TRBJ1-3; D is ambiguous. The germline CDR1 and CDR2 sequences are MGHRA and YSYEKL. V lost 1 base and J 0 bases, leaving 10 bases between the germline ends. The CDR3 contains 16 residues.

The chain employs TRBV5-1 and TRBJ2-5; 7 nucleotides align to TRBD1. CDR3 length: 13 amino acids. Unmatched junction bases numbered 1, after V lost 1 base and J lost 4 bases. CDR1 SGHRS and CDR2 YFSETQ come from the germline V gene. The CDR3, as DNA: TGCGCCAGCAGCTTGAACAGGGGAGAGACCCAGTACTTC. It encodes CASSLNRGETQYF.

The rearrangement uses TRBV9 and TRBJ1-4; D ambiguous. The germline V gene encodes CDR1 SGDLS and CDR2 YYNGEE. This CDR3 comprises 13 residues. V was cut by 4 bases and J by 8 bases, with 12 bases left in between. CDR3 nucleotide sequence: TGTGCCAGCAGCCGTACCGCGGGGGAAAAACTGTTTTTT. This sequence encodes CASSRTAGEKLFF.

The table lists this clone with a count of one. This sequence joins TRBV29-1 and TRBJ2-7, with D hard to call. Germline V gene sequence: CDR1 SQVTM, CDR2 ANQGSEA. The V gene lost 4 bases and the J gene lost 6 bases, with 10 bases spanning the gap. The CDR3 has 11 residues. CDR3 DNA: TGCAGCGTTGCGGCAGGTATCGAGCAGTACTTC. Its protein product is CSVAAGIEQYF.

The CDR3 sequence: CASSQGRGRVKLFF. The DNA for the CDR3 is TGTGCCAGCAGCCAAGGGCGGGGAAGGGTAAAACTGTTTTTT. The chain is built from TRBV3-1 (or the pseudogene TRBV3-2) and TRBJ1-4; D unresolved. This CDR3 spans 14 amino acids. The V end lost 1 base, the J end lost 10 bases, and 13 bases lay between the germline ends. Germline CDR1 and CDR2: LGHDT and YNNKEL (reference sequence).

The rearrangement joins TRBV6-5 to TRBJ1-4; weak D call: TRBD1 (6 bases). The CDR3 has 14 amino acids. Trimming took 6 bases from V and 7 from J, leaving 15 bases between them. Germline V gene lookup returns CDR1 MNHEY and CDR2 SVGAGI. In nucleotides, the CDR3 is TGTGCCAGCAGCTTGGACAGCTATAGTGAAAAACTGTTTTTT. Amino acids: CASSLDSYSEKLFF.

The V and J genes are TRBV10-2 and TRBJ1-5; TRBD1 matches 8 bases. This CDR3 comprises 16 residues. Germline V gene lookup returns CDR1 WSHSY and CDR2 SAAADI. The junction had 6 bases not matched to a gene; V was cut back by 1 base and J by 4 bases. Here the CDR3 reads CASSEWGQGANQPQHF. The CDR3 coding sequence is TGCGCCAGCAGTGAGTGGGGCCAGGGGGCAAATCAGCCCCAGCATTTT.

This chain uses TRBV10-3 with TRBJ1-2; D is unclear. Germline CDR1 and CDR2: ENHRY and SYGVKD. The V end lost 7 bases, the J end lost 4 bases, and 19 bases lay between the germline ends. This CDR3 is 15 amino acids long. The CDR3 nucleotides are TGTGCCATCAATGGAGAAGGTATCTTAGGCTATGGCTACACCTTC. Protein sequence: CAINGEGILGYGYTF.

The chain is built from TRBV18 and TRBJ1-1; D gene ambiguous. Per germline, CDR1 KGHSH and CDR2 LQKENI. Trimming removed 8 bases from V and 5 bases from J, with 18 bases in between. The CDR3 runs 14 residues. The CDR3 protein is CASAPRGEATEAFF. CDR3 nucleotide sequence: TGTGCCAGCGCCCCTAGAGGAGAAGCGACTGAAGCTTTCTTT.

The CDR3 spells CASSLATGQITLFF. The CDR3 DNA reads TGTGCCAGCAGCTTAGCGACGGGACAGATAACTCTGTTTTTT. The V call is TRBV7-9, the J call TRBJ1-4, with 7 nucleotides matching TRBD1. This CDR3 has 14 residues. With V trimmed by 0 bases and J by 14 bases, 9 bases remained unmatched. Germline assignment: CDR1 SEHNR and CDR2 FQNEAQ (reference sequence).

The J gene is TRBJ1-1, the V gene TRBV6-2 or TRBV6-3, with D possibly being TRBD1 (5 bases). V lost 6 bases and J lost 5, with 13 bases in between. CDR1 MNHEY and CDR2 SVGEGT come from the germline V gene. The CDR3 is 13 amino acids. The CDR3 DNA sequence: TGTGCCAGCAGCTGGGATGGGGGGACTGAAGCTTTCTTT. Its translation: CASSWDGGTEAFF.

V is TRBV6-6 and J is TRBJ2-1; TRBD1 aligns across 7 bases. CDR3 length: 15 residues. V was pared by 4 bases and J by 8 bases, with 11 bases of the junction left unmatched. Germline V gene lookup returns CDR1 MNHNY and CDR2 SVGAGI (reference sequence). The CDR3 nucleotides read TGTGCCAGCAGTTGGGACAGACCTGGGGTTCATGAGCAGTTCTTC. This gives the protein CASSWDRPGVHEQFF.

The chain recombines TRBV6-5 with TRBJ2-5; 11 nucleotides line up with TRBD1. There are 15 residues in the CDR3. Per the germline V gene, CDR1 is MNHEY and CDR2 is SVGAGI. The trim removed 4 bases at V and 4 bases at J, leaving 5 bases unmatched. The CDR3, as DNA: TGTGCCAGCAGTTCAGCCGGGACAGGGGGAGAGACCCAGTACTTC. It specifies CASSSAGTGGETQYF.

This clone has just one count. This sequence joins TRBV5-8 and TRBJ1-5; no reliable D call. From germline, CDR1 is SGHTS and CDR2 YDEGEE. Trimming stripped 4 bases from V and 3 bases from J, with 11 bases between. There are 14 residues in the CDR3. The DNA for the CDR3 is TGTGCCAGCAGCGACCCCGGGGTCAATCAGCCCCAGCATTTT. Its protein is CASSDPGVNQPQHF.